These T cell receptor beta chains were read from a single sample in a study of T cell repertoires in cytomegalovirus infection. One entry per CDR3 protein, called by TCRdb with MiXCR from the reads. Of about 360,000 distinct CDR3 sequences listed, 18% are singletons. What was sequenced was PBMCs. Source of these receptors: a human donor in good health (CMV status not recorded). Some clones in this sample may be carry-over from other donors' samples. CDR3s include the opening cysteine and the closing phenylalanine or tryptophan. The D gene is left open where the match is weak. Some rows have no size entry. The others give once, few or many, or a class for an expanded clone.

V gene,clone size,J gene,D gene,CDR3 DNA,CDR3 protein
TRBV6-6,.,TRBJ1-2,TRBD1,TGTGCCAGCAGTTACCTGACAGGGGTTAACTATGGCTACACCTTC,CASSYLTGVNYGYTF
TRBV29-1,.,TRBJ2-5,TRBD1,TGCAGCGTTTCGACAGGGCGGGAGACCCAGTACTTC,CSVSTGRETQYF
TRBV6-2/TRBV6-3,many,TRBJ1-5,TRBD1,TGTGCCAGCACCGCGTTAGGGACAGGGGGCTTGAATCAGCCCCAGCATTTT,CASTALGTGGLNQPQHF
TRBV7-2,many,TRBJ1-2,TRBD1,TGTGCCAGCAGCCCGACAGGGGATGCGTATGGCTACACCTTC,CASSPTGDAYGYTF
TRBV6-2/TRBV6-3,.,TRBJ2-2,.,TGTGCCAGCAGGAGTTCAGGGAGCACCGGGGAGCTGTTTTTT,CASRSSGSTGELFF
TRBV7-2,many,TRBJ2-2,TRBD1,TGTGCCAGCAGCTTGTACAGGGGACACACCGGGGAGCTGTTTTTT,CASSLYRGHTGELFF
TRBV7-2,many,TRBJ1-2,.,TGTGCCAGCAGCTTGCGAGTGGGGGACTATGGCTACACCTTC,CASSLRVGDYGYTF
TRBV27,.,TRBJ2-1,TRBD1,TGTGCCAGCAGTTTACGACAGGGCTATGAGCAGTTCTTC,CASSLRQGYEQFF
TRBV10-2,.,TRBJ2-7,TRBD2,TGCGCCAGCAGCCTGTCGGTGGCGGGAGTATTAATTATAAGCGAGCAGTACTTC,CASSLSVAGVLIISEQYF
TRBV19,few,TRBJ1-3,.,TGTGCCAGTAGTATAGTCTCTGGAAACACCATATATTTT,CASSIVSGNTIYF